The 14 T cell receptor beta chains reported below all come from one sample, sequenced in a study of cytomegalovirus exposure and HLA in healthy donors. The table came from immunoSEQ multiplex PCR; TCRdb's copy has only in-frame clones and leaves some out. This sample has under 250,000 clones, with less than 90% found just once. The specimen was PBMCs. These receptor sequences come from a man younger than 35 in good health and CMV-seropositive.

The genes are TRBV4-1 and TRBJ1-1; 7 bases match TRBD1. Trimming cost V 3 bases and J 3 bases; bases outside gene matches: 10. The CDR3 is 16 residues long. Germline V gene sequence: CDR1 MGHRA, CDR2 YSYEKL. The CDR3 region is CASSHPQGEGHTEAFF. The CDR3 bases are TGCGCCAGCAGCCACCCCCAGGGGGAAGGTCACACTGAAGCTTTCTTT.

This clone was found a few times. V usage is TRBV6-1 and J usage is TRBJ1-5; the D gene is possibly TRBD1 (5 bases). The CDR3 covers 15 residues. Deletions cut 2 bases from V and 0 bases from J, with 8 bases between. The germline V gene encodes CDR1 MNHNS and CDR2 SASEGT. CDR3: CASSEFGGSNQPQHF. CDR3 DNA: TGTGCCAGCAGTGAATTCGGGGGTAGCAATCAGCCCCAGCATTTT.

The rearrangement joins TRBV7-2 to TRBJ2-7; TRBD2 might be the D (6 bases). This CDR3 contains 15 residues. The V gene's germline CDR1 is SGHTA and CDR2 FQGNSA. The V end lost 3 bases, the J end lost 4 bases, and 16 bases lay between the germline ends. CDR3 nucleotide sequence: TGTGCCAGCAGCTTGTCTGCGGGAACGGTTTACGAGCAGTACTTC. It is translated as CASSLSAGTVYEQYF.

The chain combines TRBV18 with TRBJ2-7, with 7 bases fitting TRBD1. The CDR3 covers 14 residues. The V gene end was trimmed by 4 bases and the J gene end by 2 bases; junction bases not matched to a gene: 5. Per the germline V gene, CDR1 is KGHSH and CDR2 is LQKENI. CDR3: CASSHRDRPYEQYF. The CDR3 DNA reads as TGTGCCAGCTCACACCGGGACAGACCCTACGAGCAGTACTTC. The variable domain in full, with the rest retrieved from reference TRBV18 and TRBJ2-7, is NAGVMQNPRHLVRRRGQEARLRCSPMKGHSHVYWYRQLPEEGLKFMVYLQKENIIDESGMPKERFSAEFPKEGPSILRIQQVVRGDSAAYFCASSHRDRPYEQYFGPGTRLTVT.

The V gene is TRBV14, the J gene TRBJ2-1, with 12 bases lining up with TRBD2. The germline V gene encodes CDR1 SGHDN and CDR2 FVKESK. The CDR3 consists of 18 residues. Germline trimming cut 4 bases from V and 0 bases from J; bases unmatched to any gene: 7. The CDR3 sequence is CASSPWTSGTSSYNEQFF. In DNA form, the CDR3 reads TGTGCCAGCAGCCCCTGGACTAGCGGGACCAGCTCCTACAATGAGCAGTTCTTC.

This clone was counted once. V gene TRBV7-3 combines with J gene TRBJ1-3; D not resolved. This CDR3 spans 16 amino acids. Trimming took 1 base from V and 1 from J, leaving 11 bases between them. From germline, CDR1 is SGHTA and CDR2 FQGTGA. Here the CDR3 DNA reads TGTGCCAGCAGCTTAAGAACAACTCCTTCTGGAAACACCATATATTTT. Encoded protein: CASSLRTTPSGNTIYF.

The V gene is TRBV28, the J gene TRBJ2-7; TRBD2 aligns across 8 bases. Germline values: CDR1 MDHEN, CDR2 SYDVKM. V lost 6 bases to trimming and J lost 4 bases; unmatched junction nucleotides: 11. The CDR3 runs 15 residues. CDR3 DNA: TGTGCCAGCAGAGGAGCCGGGACTAGACCTTACGAGCAGTACTTC. This sequence encodes CASRGAGTRPYEQYF.

The chain's CDR3 is CASWGPDPPEAFF. The CDR3 DNA follows: TGTGCCAGCTGGGGCCCGGACCCTCCTGAAGCTTTCTTT. The gene calls are TRBV27 and TRBJ1-1; tentative D call: TRBD1 (5 bases). V was pared by 8 bases and J by 6 bases, with 16 bases between. The CDR3 has 13 residues. From germline, CDR1 is MNHEY and CDR2 SMNVEV (reference sequence).

V is TRBV29-1 and J is TRBJ2-5, with D possibly matching TRBD1 (5 bases). The CDR3 has 12 amino acids. Germline CDR1 and CDR2: SQVTM and ANQGSEA. Trimming removed 7 bases at V and 4 bases at J, with 13 bases between. The CDR3 DNA sequence: TGCAGCGGCCTGGACACTCCAGAGACCCAGTACTTC. Translated, it gives CSGLDTPETQYF. Variable domain in full (rest from reference TRBV29-1 and TRBJ2-5): SAVISQKPSRDICQRGTSLTIQCQVDSQVTMMFWYRQQPGQSLTLIATANQGSEATYESGFVIDKFPISRPNLTFSTLTVSNMSPEDSSIYLCSGLDTPETQYFGPGTRLLVL.

The CDR3 protein is CASSVVGSTDTQYF. The DNA of the CDR3 is TGTGCCAGCAGCGTAGTCGGTTCCACAGATACGCAGTATTTT. The chain has TRBV9 and TRBJ2-3; the D is unclear. Germline CDR1 reads SGDLS; CDR2 reads YYNGEE. CDR3 length equals 14 residues. Trimming cost V 0 bases and J 2 bases, with 7 bases left between them.

The V and J genes are TRBV6-6 and TRBJ2-5; TRBD2 agrees at 7 bases. Germline assignment: CDR1 MNHNY and CDR2 SVGAGI (reference sequence). CDR3 length: 13 amino acids. The ends lost 3 bases at V and 5 bases at J; junction bases unmatched: 3. CDR3 coding DNA: TGTGCCAGCAGTTATGGGAGGGATGAGACCCAGTACTTC. Encoded protein: CASSYGRDETQYF.

The genes are TRBV2 and TRBJ1-4; D unclear. CDR3 length: 14 residues. Per germline, CDR1 SNHLY and CDR2 FYNNEI. V was cut by 5 bases and J by 8 bases, with 15 bases left in between. The CDR3 sequence is CASSRGPYEEKLFF. The CDR3 DNA is TGTGCCAGCAGTCGAGGGCCCTATGAGGAAAAACTGTTTTTT.

The chain is built from TRBV9 and TRBJ2-2; no clear D gene. CDR1 is SGDLS and CDR2 is YYNGEE in the germline V gene. With 9 bases removed from V and 5 bases from J, the gap between germline ends came to 14 bases. The CDR3 is 13 amino acids. CDR3 loop: CATSAGSTGELFF. CDR3 in DNA: TGTGCCACCTCGGCAGGTAGTACCGGGGAGCTGTTTTTT. Variable domain in full (rest from reference TRBV9 and TRBJ2-2): DSGVTQTPKHLITATGQRVTLRCSPRSGDLSVYWYQQSLDQGLQFLIQYYNGEERAKGNILERFSAQQFPDLHSELNLSSLELGDSALYFCATSAGSTGELFFGEGSRLTVL.

This chain connects TRBV6-5 to TRBJ2-7, with unresolved D. Germline assignment: CDR1 MNHEY and CDR2 SVGAGI. V was cut by 2 bases and J by 2 bases, with 7 bases left in between. The CDR3 loop spans 13 amino acids. CDR3 amino acids: CASSYVGTYEQYF. The CDR3 DNA follows: TGTGCCAGCAGTTACGTTGGAACCTACGAGCAGTACTTC.